The 5 T cell receptor beta chains in this list originate from one sample, sequenced in a study of blood T cells in healthy people across ages. Sample-barcoded 5' priming and a J-beta primer mix drove a second PCR of roughly 6 to 12 cycles. TCRdb reprocessed the 5' RACE reads with MiXCR, giving one entry per CDR3 protein. The sample includes about 290,000 distinct CDR3 sequences, around 27% seen only once; the top ten take 29%. The material sequenced was blood. These receptors originate from an older woman in good health.

Only a few counts were recorded for this clonotype. J is TRBJ2-1 and V is TRBV2, with D possibly matching TRBD2 (5 bases). V shed 4 bases and J shed 12 bases, with 19 bases lying between them. The V gene's germline CDR1 is SNHLY and CDR2 FYNNEI. This CDR3 is built from 14 residues. This chain's CDR3 is CASSVGTGTSVQFF. In nucleotides, the CDR3 is TGTGCCAGCAGTGTAGGAACGGGAACGTCTGTGCAGTTCTTC.

Only a few counts were recorded for this clonotype. The rearrangement links TRBV6-2 or TRBV6-3 to TRBJ2-1; D is unresolved. From germline, CDR1 is MNHEY and CDR2 SVGEGT. The germline V and J ends were trimmed by 0 bases and 0 bases, with 9 bases remaining between them. The CDR3 is made up of 16 amino acids. In nucleotides, the CDR3 is TGTGCCAGCAGTTACTCTGACACGAACTCCTACAATGAGCAGTTCTTC. This codes for CASSYSDTNSYNEQFF.

The rearrangement joins TRBV5-1 to TRBJ2-1; 14 nucleotides agree with TRBD2. Germline assignment: CDR1 SGHRS and CDR2 YFSETQ. Losses at the gene ends were 3 bases for V and 7 bases for J; bases not matched to a gene: 3. The CDR3 runs to 15 residues. DNA for the CDR3: TGCGCCAGCAGCTCCGGGACTAGCGGGAGTAATGAGCAGTTCTTC. This encodes CASSSGTSGSNEQFF.

The chain is built from TRBV7-2 and TRBJ2-4; TRBD1 agrees at 10 bases. Germline CDR1 and CDR2: SGHTA and FQGNSA. This CDR3 spans 16 amino acids. J was trimmed by 0 bases and V by 5 bases; bases with no gene match: 4. The CDR3 region has the DNA TGTGCCAGCAGCCTCGGACAGGGGGGAGCCAAAAACATTCAGTACTTC. Amino acids: CASSLGQGGAKNIQYF. The full variable domain, rest sourced from reference TRBV7-2 and TRBJ2-4, is GAGVSQSPSNKVTEKGKDVELRCDPISGHTALYWYRQSLGQGLEFLIYFQGNSAPDKSGLPSDRFSAERTGGSVSTLTIQRTQQEDSAVYLCASSLGQGGAKNIQYFGAGTRLSVL.

V usage is TRBV28 and J usage is TRBJ1-2; weak D call: TRBD1 (5 bases). This CDR3 has 13 amino acids. Germline V lookup: CDR1 MDHEN, CDR2 SYDVKM. The ends were cut back, 2 bases at V and 5 bases at J, with 9 bases in the middle. CDR3 nucleotides: TGTGCCAGCAGTTTAGACAGAGTGTATGGCTACACCTTC. It codes for CASSLDRVYGYTF.